This is a list of T cell receptor beta chains from one sample in a study of T cells expressing NK-cell markers. TCRdb reprocessed the 5' RACE reads; each CDR3 protein has one entry and no DNA is given. Its table records roughly 280,000 distinct CDR3 sequences. The material sequenced was blood T cells: a sorted CD56 or NKG2C T cell subset, CD4+ or CD8+ T cells, or bulk PBMC T cells (not recorded which). These receptors were obtained from a man in his late teens or twenties in good health. Each CDR3 is given with its conserved first and last residue. Each record gives: CDR3 protein, V gene, J gene.

CDR3aa: CASSIDLGTDTQYF; v_gene: TRBV3-1; j_gene: TRBJ2-3
CDR3aa: CASLAGGSGNTIYF; v_gene: TRBV6-1; j_gene: TRBJ1-3
CDR3aa: CATSQGLGNQPQHF; v_gene: TRBV15; j_gene: TRBJ1-5
CDR3aa: CSVDIAGGHEQYF; v_gene: TRBV29-1; j_gene: TRBJ2-7
CDR3aa: CSVEGQGRGNIQYF; v_gene: TRBV29-1; j_gene: TRBJ2-4
CDR3aa: CASSTGLYNEQFF; v_gene: TRBV5-1; j_gene: TRBJ2-1
CDR3aa: CASSPLAGANTDTQYF; v_gene: TRBV18; j_gene: TRBJ2-3
CDR3aa: CASSYRTSGRDTQYF; v_gene: TRBV6-5; j_gene: TRBJ2-3
CDR3aa: CSSLAGWDTQYF; v_gene: TRBV20-1; j_gene: TRBJ2-3
CDR3aa: CASSFGAGAKNIQYF; v_gene: TRBV11-2; j_gene: TRBJ2-4
CDR3aa: CASSPTGGIQTQYF; v_gene: TRBV6-5; j_gene: TRBJ2-5
CDR3aa: CASSLWGPGGVEQFF; v_gene: TRBV5-4; j_gene: TRBJ2-1
CDR3aa: CASSLSLRRGQETQYF; v_gene: TRBV5-4; j_gene: TRBJ2-5
CDR3aa: CSARVALGGQGIRSPLHF; v_gene: TRBV20-1; j_gene: TRBJ1-6
CDR3aa: CASSSVWVADRHEQFF; v_gene: TRBV12-3/TRBV12-4; j_gene: TRBJ2-1
CDR3aa: CASSRGAGVEWETQYF; v_gene: TRBV11-3; j_gene: TRBJ2-5
CDR3aa: CASSYLRKGTAELFF; v_gene: TRBV6-5; j_gene: TRBJ2-2
CDR3aa: CASSYMGRPDEQYF; v_gene: TRBV6-5; j_gene: TRBJ2-7
CDR3aa: CASRTTPGLQETQYF; v_gene: TRBV6-1; j_gene: TRBJ2-5
CDR3aa: CASSLTPGPAQGETQYF; v_gene: TRBV7-3; j_gene: TRBJ2-5
CDR3aa: CASSSGLAVTDTQYF; v_gene: TRBV12-3/TRBV12-4; j_gene: TRBJ2-3
CDR3aa: CASSQVGTVGYTF; v_gene: TRBV4-3; j_gene: TRBJ1-2
CDR3aa: CASRFSPDSGSADTQYF; v_gene: TRBV7-2; j_gene: TRBJ2-3
CDR3aa: CASGSLTSGSIDEQFF; v_gene: TRBV12-5; j_gene: TRBJ2-1
CDR3aa: CASSSFFWTGPGANVLTF; v_gene: TRBV5-6; j_gene: TRBJ2-6
CDR3aa: CATSDPPVDTQYF; v_gene: TRBV24-1; j_gene: TRBJ2-3
CDR3aa: CASSLTGSQGDTQYF; v_gene: TRBV12-3/TRBV12-4; j_gene: TRBJ2-3
CDR3aa: CASSQSMEQVRAQETQYF; v_gene: TRBV23-1; j_gene: TRBJ2-5
CDR3aa: CASSPLMGRTGYEQYF; v_gene: TRBV23-1; j_gene: TRBJ2-7
CDR3aa: CASSLVQGPYGYTF; v_gene: TRBV11-2; j_gene: TRBJ1-2
CDR3aa: CASSQEGRSNQPQHF; v_gene: TRBV3-1; j_gene: TRBJ1-5
CDR3aa: CASRGSGGNEQYF; v_gene: TRBV6-5; j_gene: TRBJ2-7